What follows are 32 T cell receptor beta chains derived from one specimen sequenced in a study of lymphopenia after photon versus proton radiotherapy (dated by TCRdb to about 2019). The method behind the library was the immunoSEQ multiplex PCR assay. TCRdb obtained this table from immuneACCESS and retained in-frame rearrangements with V and J assigned. These tables miss some clones; where compared with another copy, unresolved V genes account for less than half of the shortfall, and the remainder is unexplained. Within this sample are roughly 58,000 clones, with around 90% of them counted one time only. The top ten constitute 10% to 15% of the sample. Here the sequenced sample was peripheral blood, taken from a patient treated with proton-based radiotherapy. The receptors originated from a man of 80 years or more with esophageal cancer.

The rearrangement joins TRBV10-3 to TRBJ2-5; D could derive from TRBD1 or TRBD2 (6 bases each). Germline CDR1 reads ENHRY; CDR2 reads SYGVKD. CDR3 length equals 17 residues. Trimming removed 0 bases from V and 5 bases from J, with 19 bases in between. The CDR3 reads CAISESGSGRRGETQYF. CDR3 nucleotide sequence: TGTGCCATCAGTGAGTCCGGTAGCGGAAGAAGGGGGGAGACCCAGTACTTC.

This chain uses TRBV19 with TRBJ1-2, with D possibly being TRBD1 (5 bases). The germline gives CDR1 LNHDA, CDR2 SQIVND (reference sequence). There are 13 residues in the CDR3. Trimming shortened V by 5 bases and J by 2 bases, and 9 bases separated the two germline ends. CDR3 protein: CASSLGVNYGYTF. The CDR3 nucleotides read TGTGCCAGTAGTCTGGGGGTAAACTATGGCTACACCTTC.

V usage is TRBV19 and J usage is TRBJ1-1; 11 positions agree with TRBD1. With 7 bases clipped from V and 4 bases from J, the junction kept 11 bases outside the gene matches. This CDR3 is 16 amino acids long. Germline lookup yields CDR1 LNHDA and CDR2 SQIVND (reference sequence). The CDR3: CASTILDRGPSTEAFF. The CDR3 DNA sequence: TGTGCCAGTACCATACTGGACAGGGGGCCTAGCACTGAAGCTTTCTTT.

The chain carries TRBV1 and TRBJ1-1; no DNA check was done on the table's D call, TRBD1. TRBV1 is described as a pseudogene. This CDR3 has 13 residues. CDR3 region: CTSSQSWTVEAFF. The CDR3 DNA reads TGCACCAGCAGCCAATCCTGGACAGTTGAAGCTTTCTTT.

The chain joins TRBV6-1 to TRBJ2-7, with D perhaps matching TRBD1 or TRBD2 (6 bases each). The V gene lost 7 bases and the J gene lost 4 bases, with 11 bases spanning the gap. Looked up from germline, CDR1 is MNHNS and CDR2 is SASEGT. The CDR3 contains 12 residues. CDR3 residues: CASTRGGYEQYF. In nucleotides, the CDR3 is TGTGCCAGCACCCGAGGGGGGTACGAGCAGTACTTC.

The V gene is TRBV6-6, the J gene TRBJ1-6, with D maybe TRBD1 (6 bases). CDR1 is MNHNY and CDR2 is SVGAGI in the germline V gene (reference sequence). The V end was cut by 6 bases, the J end by 5 bases, with 14 bases between. CDR3 length equals 15 residues. The DNA for the CDR3 is TGTGCCAGCAGCAGACAGACAGGAAATAATTCACCCCTCCACTTT. Protein: CASSRQTGNNSPLHF.

The chain carries TRBV4-3 and TRBJ2-7; the match to TRBD2 covers 9 bases. The CDR3 is 14 residues long. The ends lost 3 bases at V and 4 bases at J; junction bases unmatched: 4. Germline CDR1 is LGHNA and CDR2 is YSLEER. CDR3 protein: CASSHSLAGYEQYF. The CDR3 DNA is TGCGCCAGCAGCCACTCCCTAGCGGGGTACGAGCAGTACTTC.

This clone was seen a few times. CDR3 amino acids: CASSPGTDSEAFF. CDR3 DNA: TGTGCCAGCTCACCGGGGACCGATTCTGAAGCTTTCTTT. The chain joins TRBV18 to TRBJ1-1, with a tentative D call TRBD1 (5 bases). V was clipped by 3 bases and J by 6 bases, with 11 bases between them. The CDR3 sequence is 13 residues long. Germline assignment: CDR1 KGHSH and CDR2 LQKENI.

The chain recombines TRBV19 with TRBJ2-3; 9 positions match TRBD2. This CDR3 spans 15 amino acids. The germline V gene encodes CDR1 LNHDA and CDR2 SQIVND (reference sequence). With 7 bases clipped from V and 7 bases from J, the junction kept 12 bases outside the gene matches. CDR3 DNA sequence: TGTGCCAGTACGGGGTCGGCTAGCGGGACACATACGCAGTATTTT. It specifies CASTGSASGTHTQYF.

The chain links TRBV7-2 to TRBJ2-2, with unresolved D. Germline V gene sequence: CDR1 SGHTA, CDR2 FQGNSA. The CDR3 spans 14 residues. The ends were cut back, 0 bases at V and 7 bases at J, with 9 bases in the middle. The CDR3 is CASSLARLSGELFF. The CDR3 DNA reads as TGTGCCAGCAGCTTAGCGCGTCTGAGCGGGGAGCTGTTTTTT.

The V gene is TRBV15, the J gene TRBJ2-7; D remains unclear. The germline CDR1 and CDR2 sequences are LNHNV and YYDKDF (reference sequence). This CDR3 spans 13 amino acids. V was trimmed by 0 bases and J by 2 bases, leaving 5 bases between them. CDR3 protein: CATSRDGPYEQYF. The CDR3 DNA reads TGTGCCACCAGCAGAGATGGCCCCTACGAGCAGTACTTC.

The V call is TRBV4-1, the J call TRBJ1-1; no clear D gene. CDR1 is MGHRA and CDR2 is YSYEKL in the germline V gene. V gave up 0 bases and J gave up 3 bases, with 8 bases separating them. The CDR3 spans 14 residues. This chain's CDR3 is CASSQDTFYTEAFF. The CDR3 DNA is TGCGCCAGCAGCCAAGATACCTTTTACACTGAAGCTTTCTTT.

The chain is built from TRBV4-3 and TRBJ1-2; D is perhaps TRBD1 (5 bases). The CDR3 length is 14 residues. From germline, CDR1 is LGHNA and CDR2 YSLEER. The V gene lost 7 bases and the J gene lost 3 bases, with 15 bases spanning the gap. CDR3 sequence (DNA): TGCGCCAGCACGAGATTGGGGGGTGACTATGGCTACACCTTC. It specifies CASTRLGGDYGYTF.

The DNA of the CDR3 is TGTGCCAGCAGCCTCCGACTAGCTTTCGCCCACAATGAGCAGTTCTTC. Its protein is CASSLRLAFAHNEQFF. The chain couples TRBV11-2 to TRBJ2-1; TRBD2 agrees at 7 bases. In germline, CDR1 is SGHAT, CDR2 FQNNGV. The CDR3 is 16 amino acids. V lost 5 bases to trimming and J lost 5 bases; unmatched junction nucleotides: 12.

This clone was seen a handful of times. The CDR3 loop reads CASNDGGLSYTEAFF. CDR3 bases: TGTGCCAGCAACGACGGCGGGTTATCGTACACTGAAGCTTTCTTT. The chain employs TRBV6-6 and TRBJ1-1, with D unclear. The V end was cut by 7 bases, the J end by 3 bases, with 18 bases between. Germline-derived CDR1 and CDR2 are MNHNY and SVGAGI (reference sequence). The CDR3 covers 15 residues.

The chain combines TRBV5-4 with TRBJ2-1; 9 positions match TRBD2. CDR1 and CDR2 from the germline V gene are SGHNT and YYREEE (reference sequence). V shed 0 bases, J shed 4 bases, and the junction held 2 bases outside the gene matches. This CDR3 contains 15 residues. This CDR3 reads CASSLGLADYNEQFF. In nucleotides, the CDR3 is TGTGCCAGCAGCTTGGGACTAGCGGATTACAATGAGCAGTTCTTC. The complete variable domain, with remaining parts taken from reference TRBV5-4 and TRBJ2-1, reads ETGVTQSPTHLIKTRGQQVTLRCSSQSGHNTVSWYQQALGQGPQFIFQYYREEENGRGNFPPRFSGLQFPNYSSELNVNALELDDSALYLCASSLGLADYNEQFFGPGTRLTVL.

Written as DNA, the CDR3 is TGTGCCAGCTCACCACCGTGGAAAGGGGATAGCAATCAGCCCCAGCATTTT. It yields the protein CASSPPWKGDSNQPQHF. This chain connects TRBV18 to TRBJ1-5, with a tentative D call TRBD1 (5 bases). Trimming took 0 bases from V and 0 from J, leaving 12 bases between them. The germline gives CDR1 KGHSH, CDR2 LQKENI. This CDR3 is 17 amino acids long.

This sequence joins TRBV19 and TRBJ1-1; 10 positions agree with TRBD1. V lost 3 bases to trimming and J lost 1 base; unmatched junction nucleotides: 5. The CDR3 is 16 amino acids. Germline values: CDR1 LNHDA, CDR2 SQIVND (reference sequence). The DNA for the CDR3 is TGTGCCAGTAGTATGACAGGGGGCTCTGGGAACACTGAAGCTTTCTTT. Amino acid sequence: CASSMTGGSGNTEAFF.

The chain uses TRBV29-1 and TRBJ1-1, with D tentatively TRBD1 (5 bases). CDR1 is SQVTM, CDR2 ANQGSEA, per germline. V lost 3 bases, J lost 6 bases, and 11 bases lay in between. The CDR3 covers 12 residues. The CDR3, as DNA: TGCAGCGTTGATGGCGGGGGTTCTGAAGCTTTCTTT. Translation gives CSVDGGGSEAFF.

This rearrangement joins TRBV6-4 to TRBJ2-5, with TRBD1 matching 8 bases. Gene TRBJ2-7 matches the end of the DNA better, so the J call may be wrong. Germline assignment: CDR1 MRHNA and CDR2 SNTAGT. The CDR3 contains 14 residues. The CDR3 spells CASSPDRASYEQYF. For the CDR3, the DNA is TGTGCCAGCAGCCCGGACAGGGCCTCCTACGAGCAGTACTTC.

The V gene is TRBV30, the J gene TRBJ2-5; D ambiguous. The DNA end lines up better with TRBJ2-7; the J call may be wrong. CDR1 GTSNPN and CDR2 SVGIG come from the germline V gene (reference sequence). The CDR3 contains 13 residues. The CDR3 sequence is CAWSVSLYYEQYF. The CDR3 DNA sequence: TGTGCCTGGAGTGTATCCCTATACTACGAGCAGTACTTC.

The chain combines TRBV18 with TRBJ2-7; 7 bases line up with TRBD2. V dropped 0 bases and J dropped 4; count of bases not matched to a gene: 9. The CDR3 runs 16 residues. CDR1 KGHSH and CDR2 LQKENI come from the germline V gene. DNA of the CDR3: TGTGCCAGCTCACCACCGAAAGGACTAGTAGGATACGAGCAGTACTTC. Amino acids: CASSPPKGLVGYEQYF.

This sequence joins TRBV5-1 and TRBJ2-5, with TRBD1 identical over 8 bases. Germline values: CDR1 SGHRS, CDR2 YFSETQ. V gave up 4 bases and J gave up 0 bases; unmatched junction bases: 8. CDR3 length equals 16 residues. CDR3 amino acids: CASSQLTGDYQETQYF. The CDR3 coding sequence is TGCGCCAGCAGCCAATTGACAGGGGACTACCAAGAGACCCAGTACTTC.

This clone was counted a single time. The V and J genes are TRBV19 and TRBJ1-1; a weak D match, TRBD1 (5 bases). This CDR3 contains 13 residues. V lost 5 bases and J 1 base, leaving 8 bases between the germline ends. Germline CDR1 and CDR2: LNHDA and SQIVND (reference sequence). The CDR3 spells CASSSTGNTEAFF. CDR3 nucleotides: TGTGCCAGTAGTTCAACAGGGAACACTGAAGCTTTCTTT.

This clone was picked up a small number of times. This rearrangement joins TRBV7-9 to TRBJ2-7; D is unclear. Trimming shortened V by 2 bases and J by 5 bases, and 10 bases separated the two germline ends. The V gene's germline CDR1 is SEHNR and CDR2 FQNEAQ (reference sequence). This CDR3 is built from 13 residues. The CDR3 here is CASSLSPRNEQYF. Here the CDR3 DNA reads TGTGCCAGCAGCTTATCCCCCAGGAACGAGCAGTACTTC.

The V gene is TRBV5-4, the J gene TRBJ2-1; the match to TRBD2 covers 7 bases. This CDR3 comprises 15 residues. V was clipped by 5 bases and J by 9 bases; unmatched bases: 14. Germline V gene data show CDR1 as SGHNT and CDR2 as YYREEE (reference sequence). Here the CDR3 reads CASSPGTTRSGEQFF. The CDR3 DNA reads TGTGCCAGCAGTCCCGGGACTACCCGTAGCGGTGAGCAGTTCTTC.

This clone was counted a single time. The rearrangement links TRBV19 to TRBJ2-2; D possibly corresponds to TRBD1 (6 bases). The germline CDR1 and CDR2 sequences are LNHDA and SQIVND (reference sequence). The length of the CDR3 is 15 residues. The V gene lost 7 bases and the J gene lost 6 bases, with 18 bases spanning the gap. The CDR3 nucleotides read TGTGCCAGTACCCGACAGGCTACTTACCCCGGGGAGCTGTTTTTT. It is translated as CASTRQATYPGELFF.

This chain joins TRBV7-9 and TRBJ1-1; 8 nucleotides align to TRBD1. CDR1 SEHNR and CDR2 FQNEAQ come from the germline V gene (reference sequence). The CDR3 is 16 residues long. V dropped 5 bases and J dropped 4; count of bases not matched to a gene: 12. The CDR3 here is CASSPQKGTGRTEAFF. CDR3 bases: TGTGCCAGCAGCCCCCAAAAGGGGACAGGACGCACTGAAGCTTTCTTT. Variable domain in full (rest from reference TRBV7-9 and TRBJ1-1): DTGVSQNPRHKITKRGQNVTFRCDPISEHNRLYWYRQTLGQGPEFLTYFQNEAQLEKSRLLSDRFSAERPKGSFSTLEIQRTEQGDSAMYLCASSPQKGTGRTEAFFGQGTRLTVV.

This sequence joins TRBV4-2 and TRBJ2-3; 8 bases align to TRBD2. The germline CDR1 and CDR2 sequences are LGHNA and YNFKEQ. Trimming at V came to 5 bases and at J to 0 bases, leaving 13 bases not matched to a gene. CDR3 length: 18 residues. CDR3 sequence: CASSRQPGLASSTDTQYF. The CDR3 DNA is TGTGCCAGCAGCAGACAACCTGGACTAGCCTCCAGCACAGATACGCAGTATTTT.

This clone is a singleton in its sample. The chain couples TRBV30 to TRBJ2-1; perhaps TRBD1 as D (6 bases). CDR3 length equals 15 residues. Between the trimmed V and J ends, which lost 8 bases and 0 bases, there was a span of 17 bases. Germline V CDR1 and CDR2: GTSNPN, SVGIG (reference sequence). DNA of the CDR3: TGTGCCCTCGCCGTGACAGGCAGCTCCTACAATGAGCAGTTCTTC. This sequence encodes CALAVTGSSYNEQFF.

The rearrangement uses TRBV18 and TRBJ1-3; D not resolved. The CDR3 covers 16 residues. The V gene lost 4 bases and the J gene lost 5 bases, with 18 bases spanning the gap. CDR1 KGHSH and CDR2 LQKENI come from the germline V gene. The CDR3 nucleotides read TGTGCCAGCTCACTTGTCCCCGAGACTCTCAGAAACACCATATATTTT. This gives the protein CASSLVPETLRNTIYF.

This clone came up once. This sequence joins TRBV4-3 and TRBJ1-5; the D is unclear. V dropped 0 bases and J dropped 11 bases, with 17 bases sitting between them. The CDR3 contains 15 residues. The V gene's germline CDR1 is LGHNA and CDR2 YSLEER. The CDR3: CASSQDPDDLTAQHF. The CDR3 DNA is TGCGCCAGCAGCCAAGACCCAGACGATCTCACAGCCCAGCATTTT.